The 26 T cell receptor beta chains in this list originate from one sample, sequenced in a study of shared clonotypes between healthy human individuals. Here immunoSEQ multiplex PCR was the method, and the copy in TCRdb shows in-frame clones only, minus some. The sample lists approximately 510,000 clones; about four fifths were seen once. Sequenced material: PBMCs. All receptors come from a woman in her thirties or forties in good health. Some clones in this sample may be carry-over from other donors' samples.

The V call is TRBV7-2, the J call TRBJ2-4; no reliable D call. Germline V gene sequence: CDR1 SGHTA, CDR2 FQGNSA. The ends were cut back, 3 bases at V and 5 bases at J, with 5 bases in the middle. The length of the CDR3 is 12 residues. The CDR3 protein is CASSFDENIQYF. CDR3 DNA sequence: TGTGCCAGCAGCTTTGATGAAAACATTCAGTACTTC.

V usage is TRBV25-1 and J usage is TRBJ2-4; unclear D gene. V was clipped by 0 bases and J by 8 bases, with 14 bases between them. The CDR3 length is 15 residues. CDR1 is MGHDK and CDR2 is SYGVNS in the germline V gene. Written as DNA, the CDR3 is TGTGCCAGCAGTGAATACCGCCTGGGTGGGGACATTCAGTACTTC. As protein: CASSEYRLGGDIQYF.

V gene TRBV30 combines with J gene TRBJ1-6, with a possible D match to TRBD1 (5 bases). This CDR3 has 15 amino acids. V lost 3 bases to trimming and J lost 5 bases, with 14 bases between them. The germline V gene encodes CDR1 GTSNPN and CDR2 SVGIG (reference sequence). CDR3 in amino acids: CAWSPRGVNNSPLHF. Written as DNA, the CDR3 is TGTGCCTGGAGCCCAAGAGGGGTCAATAATTCACCCCTCCACTTT. Variable domain in full (rest from reference TRBV30 and TRBJ1-6): SQTIHQWPATLVQPVGSPLSLECTVEGTSNPNLYWYRQAAGRGLQLLFYSVGIGQISSEVPQNLSASRPQDRQFILSSKKLLLSDSGFYLCAWSPRGVNNSPLHFGNGTRLTVT.

The J gene is TRBJ2-3, the V gene TRBV19, with 11 bases fitting TRBD2. This CDR3 spans 15 amino acids. The V gene's germline CDR1 is LNHDA and CDR2 SQIVND (reference sequence). With 10 bases clipped from V and 0 bases from J, the junction kept 6 bases outside the gene matches. The CDR3, as DNA: TGTGCCACCTCGGGACTAGCGGCTAGCACAGATACGCAGTATTTT. Encoded protein: CATSGLAASTDTQYF.

This chain joins TRBV7-9 and TRBJ2-7; D is uncertain. The V end lost 3 bases, the J end lost 4 bases, and 7 bases lay between the germline ends. Germline CDR1 reads SEHNR; CDR2 reads FQNEAQ (reference sequence). The CDR3 length is 12 residues. The CDR3 DNA is TGTGCCAGCAGCTTCGAGGAGTACGAGCAGTACTTC. This sequence encodes CASSFEEYEQYF.

The V gene is TRBV2, the J gene TRBJ1-5; TRBD1 is a possible D gene (5 bases). From germline, CDR1 is SNHLY and CDR2 FYNNEI. CDR3 size: 14 residues. V was pared by 11 bases and J by 6 bases, with 20 bases between. DNA of the CDR3: TGTGCCTCGAAGGGGTCTAACGAAGGTCAGCCCCAGCATTTT. Translating gives CASKGSNEGQPQHF.

A single count supports this clone. CDR3 DNA: TGTGCCAGCAGCCGGGGGACAGGGCCCGCCGAGCAGTACTTC. This translates into CASSRGTGPAEQYF. The chain employs TRBV6-5 and TRBJ2-7; TRBD1 matches at 9 bases. The CDR3 extends over 14 amino acids. The trim removed 6 bases at V and 6 bases at J, leaving 9 bases unmatched. Germline V gene data show CDR1 as MNHEY and CDR2 as SVGAGI.

The rearrangement uses TRBV7-9 and TRBJ1-2; TRBD1 aligns across 7 bases. The CDR3 has 13 amino acids. Germline V lookup: CDR1 SEHNR, CDR2 FQNEAQ (reference sequence). Germline trimming cut 4 bases from V and 8 bases from J; bases unmatched to any gene: 7. Here the CDR3 DNA reads TGTGCCAGCAGCTCCCTGACAGGGTCAGGCTACACCTTC. Translation gives CASSSLTGSGYTF.

The rearrangement uses TRBV15 and TRBJ2-1, with D uncertain. From germline, CDR1 is LNHNV and CDR2 YYDKDF (reference sequence). The V end lost 0 bases, the J end lost 1 base, and 7 bases lay between the germline ends. The CDR3 contains 15 residues. The CDR3 DNA sequence: TGTGCCACCAGCAGAGATTTGGTGTCCTACAATGAGCAGTTCTTC. Residues: CATSRDLVSYNEQFF.

V is TRBV28 and J is TRBJ1-3; D unresolved. CDR1 is MDHEN, CDR2 SYDVKM, per germline. V dropped 6 bases and J dropped 0 bases, with 15 bases sitting between them. The length of the CDR3 is 16 residues. The CDR3 loop is CASSTGRVGSGNTIYF. The DNA of the CDR3 is TGTGCCAGCAGCACCGGACGGGTAGGCTCTGGAAACACCATATATTTT.

This clone occurred a few times. The chain combines TRBV7-2 with TRBJ1-1; tentative D call: TRBD1 (5 bases). V lost 3 bases and J lost 5, with 10 bases in between. Germline CDR1 SGHTA, CDR2 FQGNSA. This CDR3 is 13 amino acids long. CDR3 nucleotides: TGTGCCAGCAGCTTTGAGGGGAGTACTGAAGCTTTCTTT. Amino acids: CASSFEGSTEAFF. The full variable domain, in which reference TRBV7-2 and TRBJ1-1 provide the parts outside the CDR3, is GAGVSQSPSNKVTEKGKDVELRCDPISGHTALYWYRQSLGQGLEFLIYFQGNSAPDKSGLPSDRFSAERTGGSVSTLTIQRTQQEDSAVYLCASSFEGSTEAFFGQGTRLTVV.

The chain combines TRBV27 with TRBJ2-1; 9 bases are shared with TRBD1. The CDR3 contains 17 residues. After removal of 11 bases from V and 6 bases from J, the junction contained 20 bases not matched to a gene. Per the germline V gene, CDR1 is MNHEY and CDR2 is SMNVEV (reference sequence). The CDR3 bases are TGTGCCGGTAAGACCGGGACAGGGCTTACAAGCGTCAATGAGCAGTTCTTC. This translates into CAGKTGTGLTSVNEQFF.

The chain joins TRBV5-4 to TRBJ1-6, with 8 bases identical to TRBD1. In germline, CDR1 is SGHNT, CDR2 YYREEE (reference sequence). This CDR3 is 15 amino acids long. V lost 5 bases to trimming and J lost 8 bases; unmatched junction nucleotides: 9. The CDR3 DNA is TGTGCCAGCAGGGACAGACAGGGGAGCGATTCACCCCTCCACTTT. Encoded protein: CASRDRQGSDSPLHF. The whole variable domain, filled in from reference TRBV5-4 and TRBJ1-6, reads ETGVTQSPTHLIKTRGQQVTLRCSSQSGHNTVSWYQQALGQGPQFIFQYYREEENGRGNFPPRFSGLQFPNYSSELNVNALELDDSALYLCASRDRQGSDSPLHFGNGTRLTVT.

The chain is built from TRBV27 and TRBJ1-5; a weak D match, TRBD1 (6 bases). Germline V CDR1 and CDR2: MNHEY, SMNVEV (reference sequence). The V end was cut by 6 bases, the J end by 0 bases, with 21 bases between. CDR3 length: 18 amino acids. The CDR3 DNA is TGTGCCAGCAGCCCAGGAATGACAGGAGGGTTTAGCAATCAGCCCCAGCATTTT. It specifies CASSPGMTGGFSNQPQHF.

The V and J genes are TRBV5-1 and TRBJ2-1, with 11 bases aligning to TRBD2. The germline gives CDR1 SGHRS, CDR2 YFSETQ. V was pared by 0 bases and J by 6 bases, with 2 bases of the junction left unmatched. The CDR3 runs 15 residues. The CDR3 sequence: CASSLALAGVNEQFF. The CDR3 region has the DNA TGCGCCAGCAGCTTGGCACTAGCGGGAGTCAATGAGCAGTTCTTC.

This clone showed up just once. The V and J genes are TRBV6-5 and TRBJ2-7; TRBD2 matches 7 bases. This CDR3 spans 13 amino acids. Germline CDR1 is MNHEY and CDR2 is SVGAGI. V lost 8 bases to trimming and J lost 2 bases; unmatched junction nucleotides: 6. CDR3: CASGASGPYEQYF. CDR3 sequence (DNA): TGTGCCAGCGGAGCTAGCGGCCCCTACGAGCAGTACTTC.

CDR3 bases: TGCAGCGCTCAGGGAACCTTAGCCAAAAACATTCAGTACTTC. Its translation: CSAQGTLAKNIQYF. This chain joins TRBV29-1 and TRBJ2-4; D perhaps matches TRBD1 (5 bases). This CDR3 has 14 residues. The V and J ends lost 7 bases and 0 bases respectively, with 13 bases between them. CDR1 is SQVTM, CDR2 ANQGSEA, per germline. The full variable domain, completed using reference TRBV29-1 and TRBJ2-4, is SAVISQKPSRDICQRGTSLTIQCQVDSQVTMMFWYRQQPGQSLTLIATANQGSEATYESGFVIDKFPISRPNLTFSTLTVSNMSPEDSSIYLCSAQGTLAKNIQYFGAGTRLSVL.

This chain uses TRBV5-4 with TRBJ2-7, with TRBD1 matching 9 bases. The ends lost 4 bases at V and 5 bases at J; junction bases unmatched: 10. The CDR3 extends over 15 amino acids. Germline CDR1 reads SGHNT; CDR2 reads YYREEE (reference sequence). Here the CDR3 DNA reads TGTGCCAGCAGCCGTACGGGACAGGGTCCTAACGAGCAGTACTTC. Translating it yields CASSRTGQGPNEQYF.

The count of this clone is one. V usage is TRBV5-6 and J usage is TRBJ2-1; no clear D gene. The V end lost 0 bases, the J end lost 4 bases, and 11 bases lay between the germline ends. CDR1 SGHDT and CDR2 YYEEEE come from the germline V gene. The CDR3 is 15 amino acids. In DNA form, the CDR3 reads TGTGCCAGCAGCTTGGGGTTAGGAAGTTACAATGAGCAGTTCTTC. Its protein is CASSLGLGSYNEQFF.

For this clone: This specimen includes other DNA sequences encoding the same CDR3. The V and J genes are TRBV4-1 and TRBJ1-6; D unresolved. CDR3 length: 13 residues. The ends were cut back, 1 base at V and 8 bases at J, with 6 bases in the middle. The germline gives CDR1 MGHRA, CDR2 YSYEKL. In DNA form, the CDR3 reads TGCGCCAGCAGCCAAGTTGGTGATTCACCCCTCCACTTT. As protein: CASSQVGDSPLHF.

J is TRBJ1-1 and V is TRBV25-1; no clear D gene. CDR3 length equals 15 residues. With 7 bases removed from V and 4 bases from J, the gap between germline ends came to 19 bases. Germline CDR1 MGHDK, CDR2 SYGVNS. CDR3 bases: TGTGCCAGCACATCTAGATTAACCGCTGGCACTGAAGCTTTCTTT. Translating it yields CASTSRLTAGTEAFF.

CDR3 in DNA: TGTGCCAGCAGTTTACTGGGGCTGAGCACTGAAGCTTTCTTT. Amino acids: CASSLLGLSTEAFF. The rearrangement joins TRBV28 to TRBJ1-1, with D perhaps matching TRBD1 (5 bases). Trimming took off 2 bases at V and 4 bases at J, with 11 bases between the two ends. CDR3 length: 14 amino acids. CDR1 and CDR2 from the germline V gene are MDHEN and SYDVKM.

This clone was observed many times. The chain couples TRBV15 to TRBJ2-2; D not certain. Germline V gene sequence: CDR1 LNHNV, CDR2 YYDKDF (reference sequence). Trimming removed 1 base at V and 7 bases at J, with 10 bases between. CDR3 length equals 14 residues. CDR3 loop: CATSRVSENGELFF. Written as DNA, the CDR3 is TGTGCCACCAGCAGAGTATCGGAAAACGGGGAGCTGTTTTTT.

This chain connects TRBV27 to TRBJ2-1, with TRBD2 matching over 7 bases. The germline CDR1 and CDR2 sequences are MNHEY and SMNVEV (reference sequence). Losses at the gene ends were 6 bases for V and 0 bases for J; bases not matched to a gene: 11. The CDR3 is 17 residues long. CDR3 region: CASRTSSVTYSYNEQFF. As DNA, the CDR3 is TGTGCCAGCAGGACTAGCTCAGTCACATACTCCTACAATGAGCAGTTCTTC.

This clone was observed a single time. This chain joins TRBV7-2 and TRBJ2-1; 8 nucleotides agree with TRBD2. V lost 5 bases, J lost 2 bases, and 11 bases stayed unmatched. Per germline, CDR1 SGHTA and CDR2 FQGNSA. This CDR3 spans 17 amino acids. CDR3 in DNA: TGTGCCAGCAGCCGCGAAGAGGGGACTAGGGCCTACAATGAGCAGTTCTTC. This translates into CASSREEGTRAYNEQFF.

This clone was seen a handful of times. V is TRBV5-6 and J is TRBJ1-1, with D unclear. The length of the CDR3 is 14 residues. Looked up from germline, CDR1 is SGHDT and CDR2 is YYEEEE. V lost 0 bases to trimming and J lost 6 bases, with 12 bases between them. This CDR3 reads CASSLVQEGAEAFF. In DNA, the CDR3 is TGTGCCAGCAGCTTGGTCCAGGAGGGCGCTGAAGCTTTCTTT.